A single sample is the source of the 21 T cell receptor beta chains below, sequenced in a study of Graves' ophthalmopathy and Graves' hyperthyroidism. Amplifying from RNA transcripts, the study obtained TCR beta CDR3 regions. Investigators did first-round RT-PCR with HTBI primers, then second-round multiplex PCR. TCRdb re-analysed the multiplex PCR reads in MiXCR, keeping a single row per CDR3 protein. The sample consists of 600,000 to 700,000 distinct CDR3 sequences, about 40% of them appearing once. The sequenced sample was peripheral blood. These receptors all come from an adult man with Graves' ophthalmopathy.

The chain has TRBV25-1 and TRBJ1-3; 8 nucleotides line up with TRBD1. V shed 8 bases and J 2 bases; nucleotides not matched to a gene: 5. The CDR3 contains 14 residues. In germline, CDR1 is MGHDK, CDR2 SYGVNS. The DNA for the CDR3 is TGTGCCAGCTCAATGGACAGGGCTGGAAACACCATATATTTT. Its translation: CASSMDRAGNTIYF.

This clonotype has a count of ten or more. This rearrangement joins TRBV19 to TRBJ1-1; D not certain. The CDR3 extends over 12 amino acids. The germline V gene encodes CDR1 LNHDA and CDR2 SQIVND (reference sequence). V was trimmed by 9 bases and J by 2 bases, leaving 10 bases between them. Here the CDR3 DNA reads TGTGCCAGCGGTGATGGAAACACTGAAGCTTTCTTT. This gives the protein CASGDGNTEAFF.

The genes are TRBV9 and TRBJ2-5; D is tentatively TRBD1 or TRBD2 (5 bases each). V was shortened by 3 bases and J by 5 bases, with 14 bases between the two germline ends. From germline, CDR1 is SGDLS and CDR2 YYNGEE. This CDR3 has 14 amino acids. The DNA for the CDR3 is TGTGCCAGCAGCGGGGGGTTCGCCGGGGAGACCCAGTACTTC. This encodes CASSGGFAGETQYF.

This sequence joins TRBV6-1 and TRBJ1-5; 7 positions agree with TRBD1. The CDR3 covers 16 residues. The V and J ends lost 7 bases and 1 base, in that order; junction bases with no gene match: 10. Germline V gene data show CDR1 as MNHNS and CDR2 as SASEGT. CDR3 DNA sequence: TGTGCCAGCACCCAAGGGGGCTCGCTGAGCAATCAGCCCCAGCATTTT. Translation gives CASTQGGSLSNQPQHF.

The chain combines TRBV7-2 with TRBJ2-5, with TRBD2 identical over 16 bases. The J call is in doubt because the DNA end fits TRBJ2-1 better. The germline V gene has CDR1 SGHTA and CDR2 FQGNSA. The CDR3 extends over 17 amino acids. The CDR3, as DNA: TGTGCCAGCAGCACGGGACTAGCGGGAGGGTTGATGAATGAGCAGTTCTTC. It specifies CASSTGLAGGLMNEQFF.

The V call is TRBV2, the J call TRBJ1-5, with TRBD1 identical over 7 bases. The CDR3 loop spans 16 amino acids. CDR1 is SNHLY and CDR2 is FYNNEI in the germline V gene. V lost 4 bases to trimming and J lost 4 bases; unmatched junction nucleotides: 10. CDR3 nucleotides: TGTGCCAGCAGTGCCGTCGGGACAGCCCATAATCAGCCCCAGCATTTT. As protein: CASSAVGTAHNQPQHF. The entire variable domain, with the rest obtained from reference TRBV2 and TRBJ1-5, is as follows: EPEVTQTPSHQVTQMGQEVILRCVPISNHLYFYWYRQILGQKVEFLVSFYNNEISEKSEIFDDQFSVERPDGSNFTLKIRSTKLEDSAMYFCASSAVGTAHNQPQHFGDGTRLSIL.

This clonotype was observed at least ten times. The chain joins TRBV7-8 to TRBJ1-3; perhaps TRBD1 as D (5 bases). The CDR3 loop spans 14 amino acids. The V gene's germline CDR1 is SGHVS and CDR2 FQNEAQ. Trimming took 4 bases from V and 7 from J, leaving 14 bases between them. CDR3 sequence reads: CASSSPGASNTIYF. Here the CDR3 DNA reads TGTGCCAGCAGCTCCCCCGGGGCTAGCAACACCATATATTTT.

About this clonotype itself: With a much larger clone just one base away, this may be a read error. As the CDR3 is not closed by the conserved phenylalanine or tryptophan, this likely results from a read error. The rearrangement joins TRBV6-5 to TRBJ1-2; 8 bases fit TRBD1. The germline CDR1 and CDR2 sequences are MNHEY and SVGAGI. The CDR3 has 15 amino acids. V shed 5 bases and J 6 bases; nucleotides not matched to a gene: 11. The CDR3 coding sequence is TGTGCCAGCAGTATAACTCCAGGGGGCATCCATGGCTACACCCTC. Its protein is CASSITPGGIHGYTL.

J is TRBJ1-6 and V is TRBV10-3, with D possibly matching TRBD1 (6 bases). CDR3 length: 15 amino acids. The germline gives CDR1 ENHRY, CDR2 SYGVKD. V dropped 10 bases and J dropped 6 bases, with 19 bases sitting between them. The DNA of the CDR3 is TGTGCCAACAGAGACCAGGGGTCTGTTAATTCACCCCTCCACTTT. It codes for CANRDQGSVNSPLHF.

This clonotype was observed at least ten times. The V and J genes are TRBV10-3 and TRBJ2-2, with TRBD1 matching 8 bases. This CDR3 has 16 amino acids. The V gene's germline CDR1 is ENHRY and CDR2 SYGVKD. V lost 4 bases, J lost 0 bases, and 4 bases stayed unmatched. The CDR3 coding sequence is TGTGCCATCAGTGCCAGGACAGGGCCGAACACCGGGGAGCTGTTTTTT. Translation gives CAISARTGPNTGELFF.

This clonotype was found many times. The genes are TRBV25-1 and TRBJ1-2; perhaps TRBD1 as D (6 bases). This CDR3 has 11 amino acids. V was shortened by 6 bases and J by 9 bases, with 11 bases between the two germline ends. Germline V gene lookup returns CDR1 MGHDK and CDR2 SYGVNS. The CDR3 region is CASSRGDSYTF. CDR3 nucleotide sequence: TGTGCCAGCAGCCGGGGGGACAGCTACACCTTC.

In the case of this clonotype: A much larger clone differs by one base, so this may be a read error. The chain's CDR3 is CASTRHGNTEAFF. The CDR3 DNA is TGTGCCAGCACCCGACATGGGAACACTGAAGCTTTCTTT. This chain uses TRBV7-9 with TRBJ1-1; D is undetermined. Germline assignment: CDR1 SEHNR and CDR2 FQNEAQ (reference sequence). V lost 7 bases, J lost 1 base, and 10 bases lay in between. This CDR3 comprises 13 residues. Variable domain in full (rest from reference TRBV7-9 and TRBJ1-1): DTGVSQNPRHKITKRGQNVTFRCDPISEHNRLYWYRQTLGQGPEFLTYFQNEAQLEKSRLLSDRFSAERPKGSFSTLEIQRTEQGDSAMYLCASTRHGNTEAFFGQGTRLTVV.

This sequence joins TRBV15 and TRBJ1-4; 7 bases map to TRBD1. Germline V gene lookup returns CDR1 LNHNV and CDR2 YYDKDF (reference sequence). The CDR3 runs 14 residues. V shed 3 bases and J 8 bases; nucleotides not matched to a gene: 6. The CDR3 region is CATSSTGVAEKLFF. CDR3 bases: TGTGCCACCAGCAGTACAGGGGTGGCGGAAAAACTGTTTTTT.

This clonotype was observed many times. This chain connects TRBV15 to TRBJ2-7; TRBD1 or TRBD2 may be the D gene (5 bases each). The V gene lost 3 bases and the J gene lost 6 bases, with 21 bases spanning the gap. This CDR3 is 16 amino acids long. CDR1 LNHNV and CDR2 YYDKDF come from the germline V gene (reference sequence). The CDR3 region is CATSREPASRGREQYF. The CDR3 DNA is TGTGCCACCAGCAGGGAGCCGGCTAGCCGGGGACGCGAGCAGTACTTC. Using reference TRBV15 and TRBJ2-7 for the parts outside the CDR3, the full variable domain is DAMVIQNPRYQVTQFGKPVTLSCSQTLNHNVMYWYQQKSSQAPKLLFHYYDKDFNNEADTPDNFQSRRPNTSFCFLDIRSPGLGDTAMYLCATSREPASRGREQYFGPGTRLTVT.

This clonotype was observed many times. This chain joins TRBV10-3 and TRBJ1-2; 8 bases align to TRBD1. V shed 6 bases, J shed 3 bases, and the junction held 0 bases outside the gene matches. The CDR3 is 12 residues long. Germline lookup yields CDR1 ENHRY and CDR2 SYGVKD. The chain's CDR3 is CAIRQGDYGYTF. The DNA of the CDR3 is TGTGCCATCAGACAGGGGGACTATGGCTACACCTTC.

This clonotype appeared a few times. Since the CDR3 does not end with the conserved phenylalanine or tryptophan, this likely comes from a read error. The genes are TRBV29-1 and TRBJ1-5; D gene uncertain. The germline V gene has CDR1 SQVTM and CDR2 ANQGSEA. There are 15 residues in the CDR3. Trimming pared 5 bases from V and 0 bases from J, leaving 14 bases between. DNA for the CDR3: TGCAGCGTTACCCTGACCGGCTATAGCAATCAGCCCCAGCATCTT. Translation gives CSVTLTGYSNQPQHL.

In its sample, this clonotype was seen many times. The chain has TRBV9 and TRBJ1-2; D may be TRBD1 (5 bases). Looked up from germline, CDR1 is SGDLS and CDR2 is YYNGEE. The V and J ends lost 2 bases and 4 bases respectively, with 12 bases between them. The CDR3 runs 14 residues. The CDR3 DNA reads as TGTGCCAGCAGCGTGGACGGGGGAGGCTATGGCTACACCTTC. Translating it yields CASSVDGGGYGYTF.

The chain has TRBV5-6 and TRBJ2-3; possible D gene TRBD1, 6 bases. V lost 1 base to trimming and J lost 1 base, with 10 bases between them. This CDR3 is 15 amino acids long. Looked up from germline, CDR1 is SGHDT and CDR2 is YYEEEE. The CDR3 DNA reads TGTGCCAGCAGCTTGCTCCGACAGGGCACAGATACGCAGTATTTT. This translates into CASSLLRQGTDTQYF.

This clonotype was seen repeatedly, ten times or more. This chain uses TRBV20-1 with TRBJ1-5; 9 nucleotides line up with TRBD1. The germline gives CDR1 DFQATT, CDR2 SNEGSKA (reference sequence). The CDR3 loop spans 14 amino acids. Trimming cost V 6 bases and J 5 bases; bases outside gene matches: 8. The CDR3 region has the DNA TGCAGTGCAACACAGGGGGCGCCAGATCAGCCCCAGCATTTT. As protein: CSATQGAPDQPQHF.

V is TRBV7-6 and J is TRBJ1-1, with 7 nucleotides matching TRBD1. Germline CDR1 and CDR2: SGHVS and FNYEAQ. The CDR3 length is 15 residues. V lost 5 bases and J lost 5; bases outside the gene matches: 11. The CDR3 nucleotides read TGTGCCAGCAGCCCAGGATCAGGGGGACTAACTGAAGCTTTCTTT. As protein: CASSPGSGGLTEAFF.

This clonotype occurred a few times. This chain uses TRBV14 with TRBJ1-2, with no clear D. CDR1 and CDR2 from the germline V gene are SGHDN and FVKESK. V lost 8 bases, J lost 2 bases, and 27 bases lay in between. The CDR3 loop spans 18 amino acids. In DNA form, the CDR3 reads TGTGCCAGCTCACCACCGAAGGGATCGTTTACCGCAAACTATGGCTACACCTTC. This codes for CASSPPKGSFTANYGYTF.